This TCR beta chain was recovered during a study of T cells in Graves' hyperthyroidism and ophthalmopathy. On this clonotype itself: Its antigen remains unknown. A clone one base away is much larger, so this may be a read error.

General study results and limits: Most thyroid clonotypes with frequency above 0.001 were detected in blood.

Germline CDR1 and CDR2: SQVTM and ANQGSEA. The CDR3 has 15 amino acids. Uncontrolled infection, other autoimmune disease, pregnancy or lactation excluded patients. Together with thyroid ultrasound, orbital computed tomography, serum thyroxine and TRAb, clinical symptoms were used for diagnoses. RNA transcripts provided the source from which TCR beta CDR3 regions were amplified. The study used the HTBI primer set for a first-round RT-PCR of the TCR CDR3. From the multiplex PCR reads, TCRdb called clonotypes with MiXCR, one entry per CDR3 protein. The sample comprises around 540,000 distinct CDR3 sequences, roughly 50% of which are singletons, and nearly 8.5% rests with the top ten.

The receptor was isolated from a woman aged 18-29 years with Graves' hyperthyroidism. The chain links TRBV29-1 to TRBJ2-7; 8 bases agree with TRBD1. Sample: peripheral blood or thyroid tissue (not recorded which). Here the CDR3 DNA reads TGCAGCGTCGAAGTAACGGGACAGGCGGCGTACAAGCAGTACTTC. Translated: CSVEVTGQAAYKQYF.